This T cell receptor (beta chain) was captured in a study of blood T cell repertoires in COVID-19. The overall study: Sites in the United States, Italy and Spain provided acute and convalescent COVID-19 samples.

This CDR3 has 15 amino acids. V lost 3 bases, J lost 10 bases, and 12 bases stayed unmatched. Germline V gene data show CDR1 as MGHRA and CDR2 as YSYEKL. Clones were sequenced by immunoSEQ multiplex PCR, and TCRdb holds only the in-frame ones, with some missing. The sample includes some 400,000 clones, about 87% of them seen just once. Sequenced material: peripheral blood. This clonotype was sampled from a human donor in a cohort sampled during active COVID-19. J is TRBJ1-2 and V is TRBV4-1; 9 bases agree with TRBD1. CDR3 sequence reads: CASSHLGTGKFDYTF. The CDR3 DNA reads as TGCGCCAGCAGCCACCTGGGGACAGGGAAGTTTGACTACACCTTC.